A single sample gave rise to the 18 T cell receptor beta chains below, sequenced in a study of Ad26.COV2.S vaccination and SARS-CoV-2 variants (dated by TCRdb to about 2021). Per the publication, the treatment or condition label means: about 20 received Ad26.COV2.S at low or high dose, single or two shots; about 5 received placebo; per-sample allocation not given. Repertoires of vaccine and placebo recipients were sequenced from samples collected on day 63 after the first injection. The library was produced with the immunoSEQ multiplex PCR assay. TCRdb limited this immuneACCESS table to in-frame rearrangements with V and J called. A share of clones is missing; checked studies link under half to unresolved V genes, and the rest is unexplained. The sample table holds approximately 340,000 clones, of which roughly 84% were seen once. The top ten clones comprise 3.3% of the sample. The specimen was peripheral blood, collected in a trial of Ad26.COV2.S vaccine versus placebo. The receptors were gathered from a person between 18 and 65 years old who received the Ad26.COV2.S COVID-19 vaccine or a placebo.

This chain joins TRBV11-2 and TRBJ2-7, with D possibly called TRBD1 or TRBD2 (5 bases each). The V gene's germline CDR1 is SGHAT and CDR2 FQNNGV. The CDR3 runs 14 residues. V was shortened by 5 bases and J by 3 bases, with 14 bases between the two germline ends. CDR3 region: CASSLTGTGYEQYF. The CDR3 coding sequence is TGTGCCAGCAGCCTTACTGGGACGGGCTACGAGCAGTACTTC.

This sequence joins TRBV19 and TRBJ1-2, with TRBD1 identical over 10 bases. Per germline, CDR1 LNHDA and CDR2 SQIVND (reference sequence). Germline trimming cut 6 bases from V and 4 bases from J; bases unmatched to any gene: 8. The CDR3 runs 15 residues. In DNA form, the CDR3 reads TGTGCCAGTAGCCCCGGGACAGGGGTTATCTATGGCTACACCTTC. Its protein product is CASSPGTGVIYGYTF.

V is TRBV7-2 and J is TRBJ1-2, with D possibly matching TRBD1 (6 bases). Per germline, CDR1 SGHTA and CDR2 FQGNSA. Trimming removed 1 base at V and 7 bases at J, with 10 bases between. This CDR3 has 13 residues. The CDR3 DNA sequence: TGTGCCAGCAGCTTAGACAGGGCCAGTGGCTACACCTTC. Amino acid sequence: CASSLDRASGYTF.

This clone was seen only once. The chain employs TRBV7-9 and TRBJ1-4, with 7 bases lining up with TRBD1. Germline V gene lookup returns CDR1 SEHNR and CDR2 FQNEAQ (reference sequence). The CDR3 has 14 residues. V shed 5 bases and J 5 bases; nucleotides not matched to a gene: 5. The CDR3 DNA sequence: TGTGCCAGCAGCCGGGACAGCAAAAATGAAAAACTGTTTTTT. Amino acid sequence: CASSRDSKNEKLFF. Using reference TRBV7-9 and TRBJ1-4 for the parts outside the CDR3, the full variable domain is DTGVSQNPRHKITKRGQNVTFRCDPISEHNRLYWYRQTLGQGPEFLTYFQNEAQLEKSRLLSDRFSAERPKGSFSTLEIQRTEQGDSAMYLCASSRDSKNEKLFFGSGTQLSVL.

In DNA, the CDR3 is TGTGCCAGCAGTCCGACGGGTGGGCCCCCCTCCGAGCAGTACTTC. As protein: CASSPTGGPPSEQYF. The genes are TRBV5-6 and TRBJ2-7; no definite D call. This CDR3 spans 15 amino acids. V lost 5 bases and J lost 6, with 21 bases in between. Germline CDR1 is SGHDT and CDR2 is YYEEEE.

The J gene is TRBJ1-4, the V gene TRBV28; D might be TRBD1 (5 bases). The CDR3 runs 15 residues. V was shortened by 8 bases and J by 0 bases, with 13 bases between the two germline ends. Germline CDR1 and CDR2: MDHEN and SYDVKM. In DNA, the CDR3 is TGTGCCAGCCGATCCAGGGTAGCAACTAATGAAAAACTGTTTTTT. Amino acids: CASRSRVATNEKLFF.

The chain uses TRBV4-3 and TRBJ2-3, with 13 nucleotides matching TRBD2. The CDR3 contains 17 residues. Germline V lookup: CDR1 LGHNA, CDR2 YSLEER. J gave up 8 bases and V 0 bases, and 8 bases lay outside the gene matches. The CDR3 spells CASSQDTSGGAVGTQYF. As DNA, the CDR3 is TGCGCCAGCAGCCAAGATACTAGCGGGGGGGCCGTGGGTACGCAGTATTTT.

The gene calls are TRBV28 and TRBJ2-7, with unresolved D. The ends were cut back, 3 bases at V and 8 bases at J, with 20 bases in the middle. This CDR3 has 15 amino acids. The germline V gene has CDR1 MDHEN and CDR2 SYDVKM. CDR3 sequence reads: CASSFLGISVPKQYF. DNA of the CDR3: TGTGCCAGCAGTTTTCTCGGTATTTCGGTTCCGAAGCAGTACTTC.

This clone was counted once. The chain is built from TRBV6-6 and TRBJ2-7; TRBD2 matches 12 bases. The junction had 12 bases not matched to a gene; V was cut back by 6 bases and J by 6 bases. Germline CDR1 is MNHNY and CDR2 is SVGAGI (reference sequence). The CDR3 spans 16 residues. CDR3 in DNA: TGTGCCAGCAGACCCGGGACTAGCGGGCAGGAGACCGAGCAGTACTTC. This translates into CASRPGTSGQETEQYF.

The CDR3 DNA reads TGTGCCAGCAGTGACCCGGACAGGGATAAGGAGACCCAGTACTTC. Amino acid sequence: CASSDPDRDKETQYF. This chain links TRBV6-1 with TRBJ2-5, with TRBD1 matching 8 bases. Germline V gene lookup returns CDR1 MNHNS and CDR2 SASEGT. The CDR3 has 15 amino acids. The J segment lost 5 bases and the V segment lost 3 bases, leaving 8 bases of the junction unmatched.

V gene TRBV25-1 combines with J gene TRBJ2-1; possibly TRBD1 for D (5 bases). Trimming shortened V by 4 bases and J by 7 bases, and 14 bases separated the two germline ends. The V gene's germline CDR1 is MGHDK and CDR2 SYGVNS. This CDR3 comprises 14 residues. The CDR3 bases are TGTGCCAGCAGTGGAATCAGGGTGGGAAATGAGCAGTTCTTC. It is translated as CASSGIRVGNEQFF.

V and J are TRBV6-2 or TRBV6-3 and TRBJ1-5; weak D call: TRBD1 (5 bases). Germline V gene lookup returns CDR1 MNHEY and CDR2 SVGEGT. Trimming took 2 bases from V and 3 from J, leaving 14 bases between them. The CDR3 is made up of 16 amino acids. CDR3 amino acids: CASSYALQETNQPQHF. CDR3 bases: TGTGCCAGCAGTTACGCGCTACAGGAGACCAATCAGCCCCAGCATTTT.

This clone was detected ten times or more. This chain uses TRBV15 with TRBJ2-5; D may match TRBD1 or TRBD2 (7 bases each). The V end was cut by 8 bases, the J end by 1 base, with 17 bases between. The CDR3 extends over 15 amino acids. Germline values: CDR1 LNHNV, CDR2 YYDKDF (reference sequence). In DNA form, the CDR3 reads TGTGCCACCCAGGGGGGGCTAGCGGCCCAAGAGACCCAGTACTTC. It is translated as CATQGGLAAQETQYF.

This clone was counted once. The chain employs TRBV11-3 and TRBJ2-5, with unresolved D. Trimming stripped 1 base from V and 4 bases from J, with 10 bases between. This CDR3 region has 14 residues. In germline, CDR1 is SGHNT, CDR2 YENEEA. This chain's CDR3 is CASSLGASGETQYF. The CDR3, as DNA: TGTGCCAGCAGCTTAGGCGCCTCGGGAGAGACCCAGTACTTC.

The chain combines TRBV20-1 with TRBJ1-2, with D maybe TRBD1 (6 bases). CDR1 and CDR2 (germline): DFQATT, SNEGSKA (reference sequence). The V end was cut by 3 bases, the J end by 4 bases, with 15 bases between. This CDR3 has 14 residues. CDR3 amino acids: CSASAGAIGYGYTF. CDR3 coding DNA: TGCAGTGCTAGTGCAGGGGCTATTGGCTATGGCTACACCTTC.

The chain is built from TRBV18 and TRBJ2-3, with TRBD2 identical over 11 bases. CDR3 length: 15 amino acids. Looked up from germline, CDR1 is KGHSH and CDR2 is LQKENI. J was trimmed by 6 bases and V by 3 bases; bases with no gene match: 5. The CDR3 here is CASSPSSGGSDTQYF. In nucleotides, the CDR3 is TGTGCCAGCTCACCGTCTAGCGGGGGGTCCGATACGCAGTATTTT.

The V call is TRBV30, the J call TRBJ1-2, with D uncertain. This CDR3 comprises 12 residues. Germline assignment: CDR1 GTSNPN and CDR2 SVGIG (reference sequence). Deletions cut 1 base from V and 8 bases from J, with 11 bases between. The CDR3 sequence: CAWSAGKGGYTF. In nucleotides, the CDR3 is TGTGCCTGGAGTGCGGGTAAAGGGGGCTACACCTTC.

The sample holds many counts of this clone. CDR3 sequence: CASSQGASYEQYF. The DNA for the CDR3 is TGCGCCAGCAGCCAAGGGGCCTCCTACGAGCAGTACTTC. The rearrangement links TRBV4-1 to TRBJ2-7; D unresolved. This CDR3 contains 13 residues. Germline values: CDR1 MGHRA, CDR2 YSYEKL. Trimming left V 1 base short and J 0 bases short, with 4 bases between.